The clone carrying this TCR beta chain has a count of ten or more. The V gene's germline CDR1 is SGHDT and CDR2 YYEEEE. Trimming removed 0 bases at V and 11 bases at J, with 14 bases between. The CDR3 sequence is 13 residues long. The entry originates in a study of PD-1 blockade in mismatch repair-deficient tumors. Produced via immunoSEQ multiplex PCR; TCRdb's table is partial and in-frame only. The sample holds 65,000 to 80,000 clones; around 73% are singletons and the top ten take roughly 6%. This chain joins TRBV5-6 and TRBJ1-1; TRBD1 might be the D (5 bases). The sample here was peripheral blood, taken 2 weeks after starting pembrolizumab. This clonotype was obtained from an adult with mismatch repair-deficient cancer. The CDR3 is CASSLDRTREAFF. The CDR3 bases are TGTGCCAGCAGCTTGGACAGGACACGAGAGGCTTTCTTT.